This T cell receptor beta chain was retrieved from a study of response to subunit inactivated influenza vaccine. Germline CDR1 MGHRA, CDR2 YSYEKL. V was pared by 2 bases and J by 0 bases, with 3 bases of the junction left unmatched. CDR3 length equals 15 residues. Ten or more counts support this clonotype. Each CDR3 protein gets one entry after TCRdb re-called the RT-PCR reads with MiXCR. This table holds around 760,000 distinct CDR3 sequences, 11% to 15% found once. The chain has TRBV4-1 and TRBJ1-1; 7 nucleotides align to TRBD1. The TCR comes from a man aged 50-59 years who received an inactivated influenza vaccine. The sample in question was PBMCs from blood, obtained less than 15 days before vaccination. In DNA form, the CDR3 reads TGCGCCAGCAGCCAATGGGACAGAATGAACACTGAAGCTTTCTTT. Its protein is CASSQWDRMNTEAFF.